This passage covers 19 T cell receptor beta chains from one sample sequenced in a study of T cells in Graves' hyperthyroidism and ophthalmopathy. Template material for amplifying TCR beta CDR3 regions consisted of RNA transcripts. When the TCR CDR3 underwent first-round RT-PCR, the HTBI primer set was used. TCRdb independently ran MiXCR on the multiplex PCR reads; one entry per CDR3 protein. The sample lists 350,000 to 400,000 distinct CDR3 sequences, around 14% occurring once. The specimen was blood. The receptors originated from a woman aged 55-70 years with Graves' hyperthyroidism.

This clonotype was seen repeatedly, ten times or more. V and J are TRBV20-1 and TRBJ2-1, with TRBD2 matching 11 bases. J lost 0 bases, V lost 6 bases, and 4 bases had no gene match. Germline V gene sequence: CDR1 DFQATT, CDR2 SNEGSKA (reference sequence). The CDR3 is made up of 15 amino acids. The CDR3 reads CSAGLAGSSYNEQFF. DNA of the CDR3: TGCAGTGCCGGACTAGCGGGTAGCTCCTACAATGAGCAGTTCTTC.

In this sample, this clonotype turned up many times. V and J are TRBV20-1 and TRBJ2-7; the D gene is possibly TRBD2 (7 bases). The CDR3 runs to 16 residues. V dropped 5 bases and J dropped 0 bases, with 20 bases sitting between them. The V gene's germline CDR1 is DFQATT and CDR2 SNEGSKA (reference sequence). DNA of the CDR3: TGCAGTGCTTGGGGGACGGCGGGGGACACCTCCTACGAGCAGTACTTC. Protein: CSAWGTAGDTSYEQYF.

This clonotype was detected ten times or more. The chain joins TRBV28 to TRBJ1-1; D not certain. V was shortened by 6 bases and J by 7 bases, with 15 bases between the two germline ends. CDR3 size: 13 residues. Looked up from germline, CDR1 is MDHEN and CDR2 is SYDVKM. The CDR3 DNA reads as TGTGCCAGCAGACCCGGCGGCGGTCATGAAGCTTTCTTT. This codes for CASRPGGGHEAFF.

This clonotype was seen repeatedly, ten times or more. This chain links TRBV7-2 with TRBJ2-1; 7 bases agree with TRBD1. CDR1 SGHTA and CDR2 FQGNSA come from the germline V gene. With V trimmed by 3 bases and J by 2 bases, 1 base remained unmatched. The CDR3 contains 14 residues. CDR3 in DNA: TGTGCCAGCAGCTTGGGGACAGCCTACAATGAGCAGTTCTTC. The encoded protein is CASSLGTAYNEQFF. Filled out from reference TRBV7-2 and TRBJ2-1, the complete variable domain reads GAGVSQSPSNKVTEKGKDVELRCDPISGHTALYWYRQSLGQGLEFLIYFQGNSAPDKSGLPSDRFSAERTGGSVSTLTIQRTQQEDSAVYLCASSLGTAYNEQFFGPGTRLTVL.

For the CDR3, the DNA is TGTGCCAGCAGTTTATGGGCTAGGTCGGGTAAAGGGGAGCAGTACTTC. Protein sequence: CASSLWARSGKGEQYF. The chain uses TRBV27 and TRBJ2-7; D is ambiguous. V was cut by 1 base and J by 7 bases, with 20 bases left in between. CDR1 is MNHEY and CDR2 is SMNVEV in the germline V gene (reference sequence). The length of the CDR3 is 16 residues.

A few counts support this clonotype. The rearrangement joins TRBV15 to TRBJ2-2; TRBD2 agrees at 9 bases. V was clipped by 0 bases and J by 6 bases; unmatched bases: 11. From germline, CDR1 is LNHNV and CDR2 YYDKDF (reference sequence). The length of the CDR3 is 18 residues. CDR3 in amino acids: CATSRDRREGRWAGELFF. The CDR3 coding sequence is TGTGCCACCAGCAGAGATCGGCGGGAGGGCCGTTGGGCCGGGGAGCTGTTTTTT. The entire variable domain, with the rest obtained from reference TRBV15 and TRBJ2-2, is as follows: DAMVIQNPRYQVTQFGKPVTLSCSQTLNHNVMYWYQQKSSQAPKLLFHYYDKDFNNEADTPDNFQSRRPNTSFCFLDIRSPGLGDTAMYLCATSRDRREGRWAGELFFGEGSRLTVL.

This sequence joins TRBV27 and TRBJ2-7; D not certain. V dropped 8 bases and J dropped 7 bases, with 21 bases sitting between them. The CDR3 runs to 14 residues. The V gene's germline CDR1 is MNHEY and CDR2 SMNVEV (reference sequence). CDR3 residues: CASGGYRALGEQYF. DNA for the CDR3: TGTGCCAGCGGTGGGTATAGAGCGTTGGGTGAGCAGTACTTC.

This clonotype was observed many times. This chain uses TRBV12-3 or TRBV12-4 with TRBJ1-1; D is ambiguous. CDR3 length: 13 amino acids. V lost 3 bases and J lost 1, with 6 bases in between. CDR3 bases: TGTGCCAGCAGTTTCATAGCGAACACTGAAGCTTTCTTT. Protein: CASSFIANTEAFF.

This clonotype has just a few counts. This sequence joins TRBV19 and TRBJ1-1; D gene ambiguous. Per the germline V gene, CDR1 is LNHDA and CDR2 is SQIVND (reference sequence). Trimming removed 0 bases at V and 5 bases at J, with 7 bases between. This CDR3 is 13 amino acids long. The CDR3 region is CASSIDLGTEAFF. The CDR3 DNA is TGTGCCAGTAGTATAGACCTGGGGACTGAAGCTTTCTTT.

This clonotype was detected ten times or more. The gene calls are TRBV30 and TRBJ2-1; D may be TRBD2 (6 bases). The length of the CDR3 is 15 residues. V lost 1 base to trimming and J lost 10 bases, with 20 bases between them. The germline V gene has CDR1 GTSNPN and CDR2 SVGIG (reference sequence). CDR3 sequence reads: CAWSGTVPGGGEQFF. The DNA for the CDR3 is TGTGCCTGGAGTGGGACGGTCCCCGGGGGTGGGGAGCAGTTCTTC.

This clonotype was counted many times. V gene TRBV6-5 combines with J gene TRBJ1-4, with no clear D. The germline gives CDR1 MNHEY, CDR2 SVGAGI. The ends were cut back, 2 bases at V and 8 bases at J, with 9 bases in the middle. The CDR3 extends over 13 amino acids. CDR3 amino acids: CASSYRDGEKLFF. Here the CDR3 DNA reads TGTGCCAGCAGTTACAGGGATGGAGAAAAACTGTTTTTT.

CDR3 sequence reads: CASGSQTRAFF. CDR3 coding DNA: TGTGCCAGCGGTAGCCAGACCCGGGCTTTCTTT. The chain has TRBV28 and TRBJ1-1; D unclear. Trimming cost V 8 bases and J 11 bases, with 15 bases left between them. The germline V gene encodes CDR1 MDHEN and CDR2 SYDVKM. The CDR3 sequence is 11 residues long.

This clonotype was seen many times. The V call is TRBV2, the J call TRBJ2-1, with 10 positions matching TRBD2. Unmatched junction bases numbered 4, after V lost 6 bases and J lost 14 bases. The CDR3 has 11 residues. Germline CDR1 reads SNHLY; CDR2 reads FYNNEI. The CDR3 loop reads CASRSGRAEFF. The CDR3 region has the DNA TGTGCCAGCAGAAGCGGGAGGGCCGAGTTCTTC.

This clonotype was seen ten or more times. V is TRBV5-5 and J is TRBJ2-7; D gene unclear. This CDR3 spans 16 amino acids. Germline CDR1 SGHKS, CDR2 YYEKEE (reference sequence). The V end was cut by 4 bases, the J end by 1 base, with 18 bases between. Here the CDR3 DNA reads TGTGCCAGCAGCACCTCTCCATTTCCCTCGTCCTACGAGCAGTACTTC. The encoded protein is CASSTSPFPSSYEQYF.

This clonotype appeared a few times. The junction departs from the called germline gene at one end, perhaps through a read error. This chain connects TRBV6-2 or TRBV6-3 to TRBJ1-2; D remains ambiguous. The CDR3 has 16 residues. Germline CDR1 is MNHEY and CDR2 is SVGEGT. CDR3 region: CASSPPVGVFHYGYIF. CDR3 DNA sequence: TGTGCCAGCAGCCCTCCCGTCGGGGTTTTCCACTATGGCTACATCTTC.

The CDR3 DNA sequence: TGTGCCAGCAGTTTAGCTACTAACTATGGCTACACCTTC. It translates to CASSLATNYGYTF. This rearrangement joins TRBV28 to TRBJ1-2, with D unresolved. The CDR3 spans 13 residues. V lost 2 bases and J lost 0, with 4 bases in between. Germline values: CDR1 MDHEN, CDR2 SYDVKM.

V usage is TRBV6-1 and J usage is TRBJ2-7; 7 positions match TRBD1. Losses at the gene ends were 4 bases for V and 3 bases for J; bases not matched to a gene: 9. The CDR3 runs 15 residues. CDR1 MNHNS and CDR2 SASEGT come from the germline V gene. In DNA form, the CDR3 reads TGTGCCAGCAGTGCTCCAACGAGGGGGCGCTACGAGCAGTACTTC. It encodes CASSAPTRGRYEQYF.

This clonotype was recorded at least ten times. This rearrangement joins TRBV20-1 to TRBJ1-2; TRBD1 might be the D (6 bases). Germline CDR1 and CDR2: DFQATT and SNEGSKA (reference sequence). This CDR3 has 16 residues. V shed 6 bases and J shed 5 bases, with 25 bases lying between them. The CDR3 region has the DNA TGCAGTGCCCAAGATAGGGGGGGCAGGGGCTGGTATGGCTACACCTTC. Its protein product is CSAQDRGGRGWYGYTF.

This clonotype was counted a few times. The chain combines TRBV20-1 with TRBJ1-2; 8 bases line up with TRBD1. From germline, CDR1 is DFQATT and CDR2 SNEGSKA (reference sequence). The CDR3 totals 12 residues. CDR3 in DNA: TGCTCAGCGAAGCCCCAGGGGGCTGGCTACACCTTC. Translated, it gives CSAKPQGAGYTF.